These 32 T cell receptor beta chains originate from one sample sequenced in a study of shared clonotypes between healthy human individuals. Produced via immunoSEQ multiplex PCR; TCRdb's table is partial and in-frame only. The sample lists hundreds of thousands of clones, around 96% occurring once. CD45RO-negative CD8 cells positively selected for CCR7 made up the naive population, which excluded terminally differentiated effector memory CD45RA+ cells. The source material was naive CD8+ T cells sorted from blood. The origin of the receptors is a woman under 40 in good health.

This clone was detected once. V is TRBV2 and J is TRBJ2-2; 9 nucleotides match TRBD2. Per the germline V gene, CDR1 is SNHLY and CDR2 is FYNNEI. The CDR3 loop spans 16 amino acids. The V segment lost 4 bases and the J segment 3 bases; nucleotides outside the gene matches: 6. The CDR3 region has the DNA TGTGCCAGCAGTGTTGGGCGGGAGGGATACACCGGGGAGCTGTTTTTT. Its translation is CASSVGREGYTGELFF.

The chain joins TRBV4-2 to TRBJ2-7; 8 bases line up with TRBD1. From germline, CDR1 is LGHNA and CDR2 YNFKEQ. This CDR3 is built from 16 residues. With V trimmed by 3 bases and J by 0 bases, 7 bases remained unmatched. This chain's CDR3 is CASSQTTGGSSYEQYF. The DNA of the CDR3 is TGTGCCAGCAGCCAGACTACAGGGGGAAGCTCCTACGAGCAGTACTTC.

The V gene is TRBV20-1, the J gene TRBJ2-1; D ambiguous. This CDR3 has 11 amino acids. From germline, CDR1 is DFQATT and CDR2 SNEGSKA (reference sequence). Trimming cost V 5 bases and J 3 bases, with 5 bases left between them. As DNA, the CDR3 is TGCAGTGCTCTCCGCTACAATGAGCAGTTCTTC. The encoded protein is CSALRYNEQFF.

As for this clone: The sample holds other DNA sequences that translate to the same CDR3. CDR3 sequence (DNA): TGTGCCAGTAGGGGGGCGTCACAAGAGACCCAGTACTTC. Translation gives CASRGASQETQYF. The chain employs TRBV19 and TRBJ2-5, with D maybe TRBD1 (6 bases). V was cut by 6 bases and J by 2 bases, with 10 bases left in between. Germline V gives CDR1 LNHDA, CDR2 SQIVND (reference sequence). The CDR3 spans 13 residues. The complete variable domain, with remaining parts taken from reference TRBV19 and TRBJ2-5, reads DGGITQSPKYLFRKEGQNVTLSCEQNLNHDAMYWYRQDPGQGLRLIYYSQIVNDFQKGDIAEGYSVSREKKESFPLTVTSAQKNPTAFYLCASRGASQETQYFGPGTRLLVL.

V is TRBV7-9 and J is TRBJ2-7; no clear D gene. The CDR3 contains 15 residues. From germline, CDR1 is SEHNR and CDR2 FQNEAQ (reference sequence). V was clipped by 1 base and J by 3 bases, with 13 bases between them. CDR3 nucleotide sequence: TGTGCCAGCAGCTTAGATTCCCCAGTTTACTACGAGCAGTACTTC. Its translation: CASSLDSPVYYEQYF.

This clone was detected once. The DNA is omitted, as the CDR3 cannot be located on it reliably, and the CDR3 follows TCRdb's listing. The V and J genes are TRBV29-1 and TRBJ2-5; the table's TRBD1 call for D was not verified on the DNA. Including both end residues, the CDR3 is 10 amino acids long. Germline-derived CDR1 and CDR2 are SQVTM and ANQGSEA. The CDR3 protein is CSVGQGNAYF.

The chain links TRBV5-6 to TRBJ2-5; TRBD2 aligns across 11 bases. The V segment lost 4 bases and the J segment 5 bases; nucleotides outside the gene matches: 7. CDR3 length: 15 amino acids. Germline assignment: CDR1 SGHDT and CDR2 YYEEEE. The CDR3: CASSPSGRNEETQYF. As DNA, the CDR3 is TGTGCCAGCAGCCCTAGCGGGAGGAATGAGGAGACCCAGTACTTC. The full variable domain, with the rest looked up from reference TRBV5-6 and TRBJ2-5, is DAGVTQSPTHLIKTRGQQVTLRCSPKSGHDTVSWYQQALGQGPQFIFQYYEEEERQRGNFPDRFSGHQFPNYSSELNVNALLLGDSALYLCASSPSGRNEETQYFGPGTRLLVL.

J is TRBJ2-7 and V is TRBV27, with D unclear. The germline CDR1 and CDR2 sequences are MNHEY and SMNVEV (reference sequence). The CDR3 has 13 residues. Trimming left V 0 bases short and J 6 bases short, with 9 bases between. CDR3: CASSLSVVSEQYF. As DNA, the CDR3 is TGTGCCAGCAGTTTATCGGTAGTCAGCGAGCAGTACTTC.

The rearrangement uses TRBV27 and TRBJ2-1, with D possibly being TRBD1 or TRBD2 (5 bases each). The CDR3 has 15 amino acids. V lost 2 bases and J lost 7, with 15 bases in between. The germline gives CDR1 MNHEY, CDR2 SMNVEV (reference sequence). This chain's CDR3 is CASSLATSGRNEQFF. CDR3 coding DNA: TGTGCCAGCAGTTTAGCCACTTCGGGACGGAATGAGCAGTTCTTC.

The chain uses TRBV4-1 and TRBJ1-1; D call uncertain. The CDR3 runs 13 residues. Germline V lookup: CDR1 MGHRA, CDR2 YSYEKL. V lost 2 bases to trimming and J lost 3 bases, with 7 bases between them. For the CDR3, the DNA is TGCGCCAGCAGCCAAATGAGGGACACTGAAGCTTTCTTT. The encoded protein is CASSQMRDTEAFF.

The V gene is TRBV13, the J gene TRBJ2-2; 12 bases match TRBD2. From germline, CDR1 is PRHDT and CDR2 FYEKMQ (reference sequence). J was trimmed by 7 bases and V by 7 bases; bases with no gene match: 4. The CDR3 covers 14 residues. The CDR3: CASKTSGRVGELFF. The CDR3, as DNA: TGTGCCAGCAAGACTAGCGGGAGAGTCGGGGAGCTGTTTTTT.

This chain joins TRBV5-4 and TRBJ1-1; D is undetermined. The CDR3 loop spans 15 amino acids. The ends were cut back, 4 bases at V and 0 bases at J, with 13 bases in the middle. CDR1 is SGHNT and CDR2 is YYREEE in the germline V gene (reference sequence). The CDR3, as DNA: TGTGCCAGCAGCGATTTGGGGAAAATGAACACTGAAGCTTTCTTT. The encoded protein is CASSDLGKMNTEAFF.

The chain couples TRBV4-2 to TRBJ1-2; weak D call: TRBD1 (6 bases). This CDR3 has 15 residues. Deletions cut 1 base from V and 7 bases from J, with 16 bases between. The germline CDR1 and CDR2 sequences are LGHNA and YNFKEQ. The CDR3 nucleotides are TGTGCCAGCAGCCAAGGGGTAGGGGGGGCGGTTGGCTACACCTTC. Translation gives CASSQGVGGAVGYTF.

The chain carries TRBV11-2 and TRBJ2-3; tentative D call: TRBD1 (5 bases). Germline CDR1 and CDR2: SGHAT and FQNNGV. The CDR3 contains 15 residues. V dropped 1 base and J dropped 6 bases, with 14 bases sitting between them. The CDR3 DNA is TGTGCCAGCAGCTTAGCCACAGGAGTGGTGGATACGCAGTATTTT. The encoded protein is CASSLATGVVDTQYF. Variable domain in full (rest from reference TRBV11-2 and TRBJ2-3): EAGVAQSPRYKIIEKRQSVAFWCNPISGHATLYWYQQILGQGPKLLIQFQNNGVVDDSQLPKDRFSAERLKGVDSTLKIQPAKLEDSAVYLCASSLATGVVDTQYFGPGTRLTVL.

The chain recombines TRBV27 with TRBJ2-1; no firm D call. The germline V gene has CDR1 MNHEY and CDR2 SMNVEV (reference sequence). The ends were cut back, 3 bases at V and 2 bases at J, with 14 bases in the middle. CDR3 length: 16 amino acids. The CDR3 sequence is CASSLVIAPAYNEQFF. DNA for the CDR3: TGTGCCAGCAGTTTGGTGATAGCACCCGCCTACAATGAGCAGTTCTTC.

The V and J genes are TRBV4-1 and TRBJ2-1, with 11 nucleotides matching TRBD2. Per the germline V gene, CDR1 is MGHRA and CDR2 is YSYEKL. V gave up 6 bases and J gave up 6 bases; unmatched junction bases: 7. This CDR3 spans 15 amino acids. The CDR3 DNA reads as TGCGCCAGCAGACAGGGACTAGCGGACCTCAATGAGCAGTTCTTC. It codes for CASRQGLADLNEQFF.

This chain links TRBV19 with TRBJ2-1, with TRBD2 identical over 8 bases. Germline CDR1 is LNHDA and CDR2 is SQIVND (reference sequence). V shed 0 bases and J 4 bases; nucleotides not matched to a gene: 14. The CDR3 has 19 amino acids. The CDR3 reads CASSIEESLGLGLYNEQFF. CDR3 in DNA: TGTGCCAGTAGTATAGAGGAAAGTTTGGGACTAGGACTTTACAATGAGCAGTTCTTC.

This chain connects TRBV28 to TRBJ2-5; D call uncertain. The end of the DNA fits TRBJ2-7 better, so the J call may be wrong. This CDR3 is 14 amino acids long. Germline loops: CDR1 MDHEN, CDR2 SYDVKM. CDR3 in amino acids: CASSSLSESYEQYF. The CDR3 DNA reads as TGTGCCAGCAGTTCTTTATCGGAGTCCTACGAGCAGTACTTC.

This rearrangement joins TRBV6-5 to TRBJ1-1; D perhaps matches TRBD1 (5 bases). The CDR3 loop spans 15 amino acids. Germline lookup yields CDR1 MNHEY and CDR2 SVGAGI. V gave up 0 bases and J gave up 0 bases, with 8 bases separating them. CDR3 DNA sequence: TGTGCCAGCAGTTACTCGGGGCCCTTGAACACTGAAGCTTTCTTT. Its protein is CASSYSGPLNTEAFF.

The chain has TRBV6-1 and TRBJ2-7, with a weak D call TRBD1 (6 bases). The V end was cut by 7 bases, the J end by 5 bases, with 21 bases between. The CDR3 has 15 residues. Germline V CDR1 and CDR2: MNHNS, SASEGT. The CDR3 sequence is CASTEMWSGVDEQYF. The CDR3 DNA is TGTGCCAGCACCGAAATGTGGTCAGGGGTGGACGAGCAGTACTTC.

The V gene is TRBV5-6, the J gene TRBJ2-3; no firm D call. The germline V gene encodes CDR1 SGHDT and CDR2 YYEEEE. The CDR3 length is 16 residues. The ends were cut back, 3 bases at V and 0 bases at J, with 14 bases in the middle. CDR3 loop: CASSSRYAVSTDTQYF. The DNA for the CDR3 is TGTGCCAGCAGCTCCAGGTATGCGGTCAGCACAGATACGCAGTATTTT. The variable domain in full, with the rest retrieved from reference TRBV5-6 and TRBJ2-3, is DAGVTQSPTHLIKTRGQQVTLRCSPKSGHDTVSWYQQALGQGPQFIFQYYEEEERQRGNFPDRFSGHQFPNYSSELNVNALLLGDSALYLCASSSRYAVSTDTQYFGPGTRLTVL.

This chain links TRBV5-1 with TRBJ2-6; no definite D call. Germline CDR1 is SGHRS and CDR2 is YFSETQ. CDR3 length: 14 residues. The V end was cut by 7 bases, the J end by 1 base, with 9 bases between. CDR3 amino acids: CASGEFSGANVLTF. The CDR3 nucleotides read TGCGCCAGCGGCGAGTTTTCTGGGGCCAACGTCCTGACTTTC.

This clone is a singleton in its sample. The chain links TRBV7-9 to TRBJ2-7; possibly TRBD1 for D (6 bases). The CDR3 contains 13 residues. V lost 5 bases, J lost 2 bases, and 10 bases lay in between. Germline CDR1 reads SEHNR; CDR2 reads FQNEAQ (reference sequence). As DNA, the CDR3 is TGTGCCAGCAGCCCGGACAGTACCTACGAGCAGTACTTC. It translates to CASSPDSTYEQYF.

This chain uses TRBV4-1 with TRBJ2-1; tentative D call: TRBD1 (6 bases). The CDR3 has 17 amino acids. Germline V gene sequence: CDR1 MGHRA, CDR2 YSYEKL. V lost 4 bases to trimming and J lost 0 bases, with 16 bases between them. The CDR3 bases are TGCGCCAGCAGCCTCGTCCCTCTAGGGGGCTCCTACAATGAGCAGTTCTTC. Its protein is CASSLVPLGGSYNEQFF.

This clone has a single count. The chain carries TRBV28 and TRBJ2-7; D call uncertain. Trimming cost V 6 bases and J 6 bases, with 24 bases left between them. CDR1 is MDHEN and CDR2 is SYDVKM in the germline V gene. CDR3 length: 16 amino acids. CDR3 nucleotides: TGTGCCAGCAGCCTGTCTTCGTTGGGTCCATTGCTCGAGCAGTACTTC. Its protein is CASSLSSLGPLLEQYF.

This clone appeared once. V and J are TRBV19 and TRBJ2-5; 9 nucleotides line up with TRBD1. The end of the DNA is better explained by TRBJ2-7, so the J call may be wrong. Germline V lookup: CDR1 LNHDA, CDR2 SQIVND (reference sequence). The CDR3 contains 13 residues. The CDR3 DNA reads TGTGCCAGTAGGACAGGGGGGTCCTACGAGCAGTACTTC. As protein: CASRTGGSYEQYF.

About this clone itself: The identical CDR3 is also encoded by other nucleotide sequences in the sample. The V and J genes are TRBV29-1 and TRBJ2-7, with TRBD2 identical over 12 bases. V lost 3 bases to trimming and J lost 1 base; unmatched junction nucleotides: 1. Germline V gene lookup returns CDR1 SQVTM and CDR2 ANQGSEA. The CDR3 covers 14 residues. The CDR3: CSVETSGGSYEQYF. In nucleotides, the CDR3 is TGCAGCGTTGAGACTAGCGGGGGTTCCTACGAGCAGTACTTC.

Comment on this clone: Other DNA variants within this sample encode the same CDR3. This chain links TRBV6-1 with TRBJ2-7, with D possibly TRBD1 on 5 matching bases. CDR1 is MNHNS and CDR2 is SASEGT in the germline V gene. CDR3 length equals 14 residues. V was trimmed by 1 base and J by 3 bases, leaving 10 bases between them. The CDR3 DNA reads TGTGCCAGCAGTGAAGTAGGGGTAGGCTACGAGCAGTACTTC. It is translated as CASSEVGVGYEQYF.

As DNA, the CDR3 is TGTGCCAGCTGGGGACAGGGACCCTACGAGCAGTACTTC. Its translation is CASWGQGPYEQYF. The V call is TRBV6-1, the J call TRBJ2-7, with TRBD1 identical over 9 bases. The CDR3 has 13 residues. Germline CDR1 and CDR2: MNHNS and SASEGT. Losses at the gene ends were 8 bases for V and 2 bases for J; bases not matched to a gene: 4.

This chain joins TRBV9 and TRBJ2-5; 12 nucleotides line up with TRBD2. The CDR3 extends over 15 amino acids. V was clipped by 5 bases and J by 5 bases; unmatched bases: 7. The germline V gene has CDR1 SGDLS and CDR2 YYNGEE. The chain's CDR3 is CASRASGRADETQYF. As DNA, the CDR3 is TGTGCCAGCAGAGCTAGCGGGAGGGCCGATGAGACCCAGTACTTC.

The J gene is TRBJ1-1, the V gene TRBV15; perhaps TRBD1 as D (5 bases). The germline gives CDR1 LNHNV, CDR2 YYDKDF (reference sequence). V gave up 3 bases and J gave up 0 bases, with 23 bases separating them. CDR3 length: 19 amino acids. CDR3 sequence (DNA): TGTGCCACCAGCAGTTTAGCCCCTAGGGGCAGGACGATGAACACTGAAGCTTTCTTT. Translated, it gives CATSSLAPRGRTMNTEAFF.

In its sample, this clone was seen once. The V call is TRBV5-6, the J call TRBJ1-5, with D possibly being TRBD1 (5 bases). The CDR3 extends over 14 amino acids. Germline assignment: CDR1 SGHDT and CDR2 YYEEEE. The V end lost 0 bases, the J end lost 4 bases, and 8 bases lay between the germline ends. The CDR3 nucleotides read TGTGCCAGCAGCTTGGGACAGCTAAATCAGCCCCAGCATTTT. It specifies CASSLGQLNQPQHF.